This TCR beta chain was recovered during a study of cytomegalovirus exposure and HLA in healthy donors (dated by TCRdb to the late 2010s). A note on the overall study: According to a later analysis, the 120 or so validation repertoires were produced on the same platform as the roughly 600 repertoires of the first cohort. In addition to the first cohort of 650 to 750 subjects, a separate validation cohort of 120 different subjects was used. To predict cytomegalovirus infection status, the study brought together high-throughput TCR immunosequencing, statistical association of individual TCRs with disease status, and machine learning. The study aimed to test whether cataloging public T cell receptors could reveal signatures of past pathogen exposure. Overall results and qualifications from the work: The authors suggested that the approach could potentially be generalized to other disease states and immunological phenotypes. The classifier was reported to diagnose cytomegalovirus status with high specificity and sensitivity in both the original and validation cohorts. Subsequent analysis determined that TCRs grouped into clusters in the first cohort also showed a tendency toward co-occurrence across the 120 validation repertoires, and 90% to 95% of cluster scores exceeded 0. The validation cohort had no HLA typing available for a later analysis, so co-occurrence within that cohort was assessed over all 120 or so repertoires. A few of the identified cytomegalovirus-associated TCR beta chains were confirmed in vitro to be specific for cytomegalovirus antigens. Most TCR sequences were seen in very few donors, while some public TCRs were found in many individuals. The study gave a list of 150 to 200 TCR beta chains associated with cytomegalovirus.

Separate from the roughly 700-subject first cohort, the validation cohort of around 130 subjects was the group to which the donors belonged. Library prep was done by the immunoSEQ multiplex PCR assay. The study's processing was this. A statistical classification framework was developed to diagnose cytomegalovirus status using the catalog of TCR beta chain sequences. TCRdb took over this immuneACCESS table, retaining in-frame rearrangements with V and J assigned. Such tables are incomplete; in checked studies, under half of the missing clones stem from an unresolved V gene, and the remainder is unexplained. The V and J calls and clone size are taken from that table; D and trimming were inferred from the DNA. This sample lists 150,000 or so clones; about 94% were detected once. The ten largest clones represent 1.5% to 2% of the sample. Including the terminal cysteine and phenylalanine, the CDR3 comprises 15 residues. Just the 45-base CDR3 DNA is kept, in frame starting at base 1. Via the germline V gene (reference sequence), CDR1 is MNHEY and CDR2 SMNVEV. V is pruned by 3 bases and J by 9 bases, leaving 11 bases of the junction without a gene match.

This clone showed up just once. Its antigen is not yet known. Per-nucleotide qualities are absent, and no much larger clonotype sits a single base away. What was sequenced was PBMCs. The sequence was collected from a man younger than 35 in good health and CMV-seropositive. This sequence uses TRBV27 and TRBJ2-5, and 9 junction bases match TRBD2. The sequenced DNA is TGTGCCAGCAGTTTGACTAGCGGTTTTCTGGGAGCCCAGTACTTC. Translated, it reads CASSLTSGFLGAQYF.